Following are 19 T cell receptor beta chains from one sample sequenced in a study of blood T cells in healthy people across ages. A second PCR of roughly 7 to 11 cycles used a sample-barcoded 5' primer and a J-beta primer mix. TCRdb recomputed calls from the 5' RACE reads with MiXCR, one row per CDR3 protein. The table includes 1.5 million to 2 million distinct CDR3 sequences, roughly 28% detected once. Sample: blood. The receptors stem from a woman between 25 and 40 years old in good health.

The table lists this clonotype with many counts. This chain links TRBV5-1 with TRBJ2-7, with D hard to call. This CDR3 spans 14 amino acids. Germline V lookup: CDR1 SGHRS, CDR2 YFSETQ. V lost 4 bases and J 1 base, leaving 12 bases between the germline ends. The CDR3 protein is CASSRGRGSYEQYF. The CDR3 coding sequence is TGCGCCAGCAGCCGAGGACGCGGATCCTACGAGCAGTACTTC.

CDR3 in DNA: TGTGCCAGCAAAGGATTAGCTAATGAGCAGTTCTTC. Encoded protein: CASKGLANEQFF. The rearrangement links TRBV9 to TRBJ2-1; unclear D gene. Trimming stripped 6 bases from V and 7 bases from J, with 11 bases between. CDR3 size: 12 residues. CDR1 is SGDLS and CDR2 is YYNGEE in the germline V gene.

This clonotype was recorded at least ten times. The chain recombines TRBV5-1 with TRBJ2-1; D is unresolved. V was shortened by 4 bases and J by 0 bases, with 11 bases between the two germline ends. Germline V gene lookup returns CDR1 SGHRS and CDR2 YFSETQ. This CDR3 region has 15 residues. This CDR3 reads CASSPDGFSYNEQFF. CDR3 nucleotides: TGCGCCAGCAGCCCGGACGGTTTCTCCTACAATGAGCAGTTCTTC.

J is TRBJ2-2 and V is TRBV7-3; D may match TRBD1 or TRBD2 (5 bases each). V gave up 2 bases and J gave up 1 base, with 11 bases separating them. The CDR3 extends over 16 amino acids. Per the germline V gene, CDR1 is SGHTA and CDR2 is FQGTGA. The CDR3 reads CASSLSRGWNTGELFF. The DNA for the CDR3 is TGTGCCAGCAGCTTATCACGGGGCTGGAACACCGGGGAGCTGTTTTTT.

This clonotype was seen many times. The CDR3 here is CSVEDRRGASTDTQYF. CDR3 in DNA: TGCAGCGTTGAAGATCGGAGAGGGGCTAGCACAGATACGCAGTATTTT. The chain employs TRBV29-1 and TRBJ2-3; the D gene could be TRBD1 or TRBD2 (5 bases each). Trimming took off 0 bases at V and 0 bases at J, with 13 bases between the two ends. Germline CDR1 SQVTM, CDR2 ANQGSEA. The CDR3 contains 16 residues.

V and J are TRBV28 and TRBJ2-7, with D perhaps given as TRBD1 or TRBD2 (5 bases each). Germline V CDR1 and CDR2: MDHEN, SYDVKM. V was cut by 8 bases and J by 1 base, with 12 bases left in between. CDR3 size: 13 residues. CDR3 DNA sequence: TGTGCCAGCGCCCGGGACGGATCCTACGAGCAGTACTTC. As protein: CASARDGSYEQYF.

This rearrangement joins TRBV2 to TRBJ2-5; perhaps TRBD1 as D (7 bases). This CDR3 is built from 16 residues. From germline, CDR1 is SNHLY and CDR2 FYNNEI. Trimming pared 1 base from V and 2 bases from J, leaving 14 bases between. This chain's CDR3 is CASSEESTGRQETQYF. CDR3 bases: TGTGCCAGCAGTGAAGAATCGACAGGGAGGCAAGAGACCCAGTACTTC.

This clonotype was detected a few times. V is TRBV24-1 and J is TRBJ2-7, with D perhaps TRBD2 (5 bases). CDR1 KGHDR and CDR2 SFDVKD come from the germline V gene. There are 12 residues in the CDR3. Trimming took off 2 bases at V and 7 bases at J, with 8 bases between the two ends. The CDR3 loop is CATSDSGFEQYF. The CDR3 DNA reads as TGTGCCACCAGTGATTCGGGGTTTGAGCAGTACTTC.

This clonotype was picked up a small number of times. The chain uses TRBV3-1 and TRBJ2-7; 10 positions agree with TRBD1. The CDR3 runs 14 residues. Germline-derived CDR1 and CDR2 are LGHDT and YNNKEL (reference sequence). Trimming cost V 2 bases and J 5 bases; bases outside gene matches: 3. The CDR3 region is CASSQWDRGNEQYF. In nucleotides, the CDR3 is TGTGCCAGCAGCCAATGGGACAGGGGAAACGAGCAGTACTTC.

The CDR3 loop reads CASRRGGANYEQYF. In DNA form, the CDR3 reads TGCGCCAGCAGGAGAGGGGGCGCGAACTACGAGCAGTACTTC. The chain has TRBV5-1 and TRBJ2-7, with 7 bases matching TRBD1. Trimming cost V 5 bases and J 3 bases; bases outside gene matches: 8. The CDR3 is 14 amino acids. From germline, CDR1 is SGHRS and CDR2 YFSETQ. The full variable domain, in which reference TRBV5-1 and TRBJ2-7 provide the parts outside the CDR3, is KAGVTQTPRYLIKTRGQQVTLSCSPISGHRSVSWYQQTPGQGLQFLFEYFSETQRNKGNFPGRFSGRQFSNSRSEMNVSTLELGDSALYLCASRRGGANYEQYFGPGTRLTVT.

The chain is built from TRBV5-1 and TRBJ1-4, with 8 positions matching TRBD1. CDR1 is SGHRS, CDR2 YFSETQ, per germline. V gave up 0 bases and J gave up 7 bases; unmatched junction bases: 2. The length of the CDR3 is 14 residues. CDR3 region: CASSLDQGAEKLFF. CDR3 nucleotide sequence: TGCGCCAGCAGCTTGGATCAGGGGGCTGAAAAACTGTTTTTT.

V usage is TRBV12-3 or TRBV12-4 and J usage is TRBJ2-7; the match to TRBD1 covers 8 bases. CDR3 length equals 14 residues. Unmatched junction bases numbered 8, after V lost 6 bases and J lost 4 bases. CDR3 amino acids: CASRIQGELYEQYF. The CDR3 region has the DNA TGTGCCAGCAGGATACAGGGGGAACTGTACGAGCAGTACTTC.

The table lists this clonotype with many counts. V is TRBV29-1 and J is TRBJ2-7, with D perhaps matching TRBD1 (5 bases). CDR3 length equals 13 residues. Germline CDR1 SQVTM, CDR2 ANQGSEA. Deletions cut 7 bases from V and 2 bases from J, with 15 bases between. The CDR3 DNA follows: TGCAGCGAGATAGGACACGTCACCTACGAGCAGTACTTC. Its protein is CSEIGHVTYEQYF.

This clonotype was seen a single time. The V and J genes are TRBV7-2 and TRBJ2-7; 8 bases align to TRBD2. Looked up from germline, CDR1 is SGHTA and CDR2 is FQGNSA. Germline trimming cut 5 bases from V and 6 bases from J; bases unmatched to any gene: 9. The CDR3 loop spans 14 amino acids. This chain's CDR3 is CASSPRLASGEQYF. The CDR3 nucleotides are TGTGCCAGCAGCCCGAGACTAGCGTCGGGCGAGCAGTACTTC.

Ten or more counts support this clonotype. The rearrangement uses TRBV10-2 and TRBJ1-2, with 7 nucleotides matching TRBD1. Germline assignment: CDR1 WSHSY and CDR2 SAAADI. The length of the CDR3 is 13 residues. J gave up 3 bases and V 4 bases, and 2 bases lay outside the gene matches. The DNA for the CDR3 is TGCGCCAGCAGTGTCACAGGGGACTATGGCTACACCTTC. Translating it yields CASSVTGDYGYTF.

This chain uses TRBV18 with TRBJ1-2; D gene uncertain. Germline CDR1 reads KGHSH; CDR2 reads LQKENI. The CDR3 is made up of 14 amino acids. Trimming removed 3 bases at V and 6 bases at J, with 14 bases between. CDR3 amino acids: CASSPDDPKNGYTF. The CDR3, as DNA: TGTGCCAGCTCACCCGACGACCCGAAGAATGGCTACACCTTC.

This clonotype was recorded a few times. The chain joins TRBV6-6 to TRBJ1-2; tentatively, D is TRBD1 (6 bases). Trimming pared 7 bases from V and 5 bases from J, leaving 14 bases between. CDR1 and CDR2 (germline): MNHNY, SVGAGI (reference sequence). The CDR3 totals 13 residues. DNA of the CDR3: TGTGCCAGCATAGGGGAGGGGGAGTATGGCTACACCTTC. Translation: CASIGEGEYGYTF.

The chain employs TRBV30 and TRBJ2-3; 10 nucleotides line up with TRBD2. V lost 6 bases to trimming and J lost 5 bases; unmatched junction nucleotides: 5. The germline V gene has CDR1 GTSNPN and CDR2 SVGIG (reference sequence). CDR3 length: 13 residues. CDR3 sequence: CACEAGGLDTQYF. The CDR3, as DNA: TGTGCCTGTGAAGCGGGGGGGCTAGATACGCAGTATTTT. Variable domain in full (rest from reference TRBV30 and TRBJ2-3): SQTIHQWPATLVQPVGSPLSLECTVEGTSNPNLYWYRQAAGRGLQLLFYSVGIGQISSEVPQNLSASRPQDRQFILSSKKLLLSDSGFYLCACEAGGLDTQYFGPGTRLTVL.

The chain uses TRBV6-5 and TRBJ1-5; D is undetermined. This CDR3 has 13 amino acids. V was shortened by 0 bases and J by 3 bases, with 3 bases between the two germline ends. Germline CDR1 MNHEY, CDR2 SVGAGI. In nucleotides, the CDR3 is TGTGCCAGCAGTTACTCACTCAATCAGCCCCAGCATTTT. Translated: CASSYSLNQPQHF.